Below, 10 T cell receptor beta chains from the same sample are listed, as sequenced in a study of shared clonotypes between healthy human individuals. CD45RO-negative, CCR7-selected cells formed the naive CD8 fraction, which excluded terminally differentiated effector memory CD45RA+ cells. Sequenced by immunoSEQ multiplex PCR; TCRdb stores in-frame clones only, minus some. The sample contains about 680,000 clones, 92% of which appear only once. Source material: naive CD8+ T cells sorted from blood. Source of these receptors: a man aged 25 to 45 in good health.

The DNA of the CDR3 is TGTGCCAGCAGCTTAGGCAGTTTCCGGGGGCGGTATAACACCGGGGAGCTGTTTTTT. It translates to CASSLGSFRGRYNTGELFF. The chain joins TRBV7-8 to TRBJ2-2; D possibly uses TRBD1 or TRBD2 (6 bases each). V gave up 1 base and J gave up 2 bases, with 20 bases separating them. The CDR3 covers 19 residues. Germline CDR1 SGHVS, CDR2 FQNEAQ.

The chain recombines TRBV28 with TRBJ2-2, with TRBD1 matching over 7 bases. In germline, CDR1 is MDHEN, CDR2 SYDVKM. The CDR3 consists of 19 residues. V lost 1 base to trimming and J lost 5 bases; unmatched junction nucleotides: 16. This chain's CDR3 is CASSLYKGSDRTSTGELFF. In DNA, the CDR3 is TGTGCCAGCAGTTTATATAAGGGCTCGGACAGGACTTCTACCGGGGAGCTGTTTTTT.

The gene calls are TRBV9 and TRBJ2-1; TRBD1 matches at 11 bases. The germline V gene encodes CDR1 SGDLS and CDR2 YYNGEE. CDR3 length equals 16 residues. V gave up 0 bases and J gave up 7 bases; unmatched junction bases: 6. CDR3 amino acids: CASSVDGQGAVNEQFF. CDR3 nucleotides: TGTGCCAGCAGCGTAGACGGACAGGGGGCTGTGAATGAGCAGTTCTTC.

The chain is built from TRBV7-9 and TRBJ2-2, with D unclear. V was cut by 6 bases and J by 7 bases, with 21 bases left in between. CDR3 length: 16 residues. CDR1 is SEHNR, CDR2 FQNEAQ, per germline (reference sequence). The CDR3 reads CASSPTVAPGRGELFF. The CDR3 region has the DNA TGTGCCAGCAGTCCAACAGTGGCCCCTGGTCGCGGGGAGCTGTTTTTT.

This sequence joins TRBV18 and TRBJ2-3, with 7 bases identical to TRBD2. Per the germline V gene, CDR1 is KGHSH and CDR2 is LQKENI. The junction had 5 bases not matched to a gene; V was cut back by 3 bases and J by 2 bases. This CDR3 region has 15 residues. The CDR3 coding sequence is TGTGCCAGCTCACCTGAGAGCGGGATCACAGATACGCAGTATTTT. It is translated as CASSPESGITDTQYF.

The V call is TRBV29-1, the J call TRBJ2-1; 11 bases align to TRBD2. Germline V gene data show CDR1 as SQVTM and CDR2 as ANQGSEA. The CDR3 is 14 residues long. Trimming cost V 6 bases and J 4 bases; bases outside gene matches: 5. CDR3 in amino acids: CSVPGTSGYNEQFF. CDR3 in DNA: TGCAGCGTGCCCGGGACTAGCGGATACAATGAGCAGTTCTTC.

For this clone: Other nucleotide sequences in the sample specify the same CDR3. This chain links TRBV29-1 with TRBJ2-7, with D maybe TRBD2 (5 bases). Germline-derived CDR1 and CDR2 are SQVTM and ANQGSEA. Trimming removed 0 bases from V and 4 bases from J, with 7 bases in between. CDR3 length: 12 residues. CDR3 DNA sequence: TGCAGCGTTGAAGAACGCGGGTACGAGCAGTACTTC. Encoded protein: CSVEERGYEQYF.

This rearrangement joins TRBV7-9 to TRBJ2-1; TRBD2 matches 15 bases. Germline values: CDR1 SEHNR, CDR2 FQNEAQ (reference sequence). V was clipped by 7 bases and J by 4 bases; unmatched bases: 14. The CDR3 has 19 amino acids. In DNA form, the CDR3 reads TGTGCCAGCATCGATAAGGGACTAGCGGGAGGAATGGGGTACAATGAGCAGTTCTTC. This sequence encodes CASIDKGLAGGMGYNEQFF.

Remarks on this clone: Other DNA sequences within the sample encode an identical CDR3. V is TRBV7-9 and J is TRBJ1-3; D call uncertain. The CDR3 extends over 12 amino acids. Germline loops: CDR1 SEHNR, CDR2 FQNEAQ (reference sequence). Trimming pared 6 bases from V and 7 bases from J, leaving 10 bases between. This CDR3 reads CASRLGGNTIYF. The CDR3 nucleotides are TGTGCCAGCAGATTGGGAGGGAACACCATATATTTT.

The chain recombines TRBV7-8 with TRBJ2-1, with D perhaps TRBD2 (6 bases). Germline values: CDR1 SGHVS, CDR2 FQNEAQ. The CDR3 is made up of 13 amino acids. V shed 5 bases and J shed 7 bases, with 12 bases lying between them. CDR3 in amino acids: CASSTILANEQFF. The CDR3 DNA sequence: TGTGCCAGCAGCACAATACTAGCAAATGAGCAGTTCTTC. Drawing the rest from reference TRBV7-8 and TRBJ2-1, the complete variable domain is GAGVSQSPRYKVAKRGQDVALRCDPISGHVSLFWYQQALGQGPEFLTYFQNEAQLDKSGLPSDRFFAERPEGSVSTLKIQRTQQEDSAVYLCASSTILANEQFFGPGTRLTVL.